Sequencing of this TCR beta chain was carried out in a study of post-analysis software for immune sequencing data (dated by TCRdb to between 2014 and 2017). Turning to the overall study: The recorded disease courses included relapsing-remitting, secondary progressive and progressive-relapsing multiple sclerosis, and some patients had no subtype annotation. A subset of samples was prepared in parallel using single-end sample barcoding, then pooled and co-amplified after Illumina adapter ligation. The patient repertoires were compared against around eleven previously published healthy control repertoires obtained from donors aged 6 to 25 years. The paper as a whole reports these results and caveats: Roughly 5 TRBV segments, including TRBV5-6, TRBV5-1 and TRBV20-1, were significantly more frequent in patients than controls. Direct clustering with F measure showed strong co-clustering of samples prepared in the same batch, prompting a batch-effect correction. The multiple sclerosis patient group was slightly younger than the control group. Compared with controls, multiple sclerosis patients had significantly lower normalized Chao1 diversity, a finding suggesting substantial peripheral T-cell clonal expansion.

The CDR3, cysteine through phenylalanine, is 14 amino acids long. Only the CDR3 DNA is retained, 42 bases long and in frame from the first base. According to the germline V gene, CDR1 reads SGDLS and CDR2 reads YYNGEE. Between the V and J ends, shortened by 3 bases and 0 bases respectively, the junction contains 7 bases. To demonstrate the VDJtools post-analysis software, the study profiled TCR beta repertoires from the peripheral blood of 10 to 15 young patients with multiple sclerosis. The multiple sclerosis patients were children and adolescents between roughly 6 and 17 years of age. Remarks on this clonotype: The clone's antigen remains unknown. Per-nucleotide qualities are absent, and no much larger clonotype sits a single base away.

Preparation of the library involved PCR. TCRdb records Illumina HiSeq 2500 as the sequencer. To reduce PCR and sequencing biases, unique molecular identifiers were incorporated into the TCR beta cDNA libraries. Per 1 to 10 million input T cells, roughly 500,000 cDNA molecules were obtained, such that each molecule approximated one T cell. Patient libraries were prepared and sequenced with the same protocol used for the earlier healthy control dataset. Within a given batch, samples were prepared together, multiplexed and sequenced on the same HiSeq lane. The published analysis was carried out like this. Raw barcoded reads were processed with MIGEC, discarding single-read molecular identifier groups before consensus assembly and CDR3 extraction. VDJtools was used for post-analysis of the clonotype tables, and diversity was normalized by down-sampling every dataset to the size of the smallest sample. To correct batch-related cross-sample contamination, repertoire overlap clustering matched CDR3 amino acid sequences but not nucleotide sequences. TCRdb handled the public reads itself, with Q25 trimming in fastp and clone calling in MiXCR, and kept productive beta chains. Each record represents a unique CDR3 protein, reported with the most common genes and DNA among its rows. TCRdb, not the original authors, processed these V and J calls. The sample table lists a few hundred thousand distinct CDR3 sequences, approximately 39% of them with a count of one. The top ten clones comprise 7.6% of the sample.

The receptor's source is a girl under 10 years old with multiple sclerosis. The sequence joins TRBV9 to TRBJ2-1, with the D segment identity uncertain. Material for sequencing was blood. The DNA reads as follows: TGTGCCAGCAGCGAGATAGGCTCCTACAATGAGCAGTTCTTC. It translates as CASSEIGSYNEQFF.